The rows below give T cell receptor beta chains drawn from one sample of a study of vaccination effects on CD4 cells after COVID-19. Their antigens are not known. TCRdb keeps only in-frame clones here, not all; method: immunoSEQ multiplex PCR. The sample carries approximately 87,000 clones, 74% recorded once. Sequenced here: CD4+ T cells from PBMCs cultured with HCoV-229E spike peptides, sampled before COVID-19 vaccination. The receptors derive from a human donor who received a COVID-19 vaccine. Each CDR3 is given with its conserved first and last residue. A D gene is named only where the DNA matches it firmly. Size tells how often a clone was seen (once, few, many) or the class of an expanded clone, and some rows leave it out.

v_call	j_call	clone_size	d_call	cdr3_nt	cdr3_aa
TRBV7-3	TRBJ2-6	NA	NA	TGTGCCAGCAGTACAGGACTTGGAACCTCTGGGGCCAACGTCCTGACTTTC	CASSTGLGTSGANVLTF
TRBV6-2/TRBV6-3	TRBJ2-3	few	NA	TGTGCCAGCAGTTACGCCCCGTACAGAAGCACAGATACGCAGTATTTT	CASSYAPYRSTDTQYF
TRBV10-3	TRBJ2-2	NA	NA	TGTGCCATCAGTGTCGGCGGGGAGCTGTTTTTT	CAISVGGELFF
TRBV5-1	TRBJ1-4	NA	NA	TGCGCCAGCAGCTCCGGTTTAATAGGGGTTGGAGAAAAACTGTTTTTT	CASSSGLIGVGEKLFF
TRBV9	TRBJ1-1	NA	NA	TGTGCCAGCAGCGTAAGGGGAGGGAACACTGAAGCTTTCTTT	CASSVRGGNTEAFF
TRBV2	TRBJ2-3	NA	TRBD2	TGTGCCAGCAGTGCCAAGGCGGGGGGGCTGGGAACGCAGTATTTT	CASSAKAGGLGTQYF
TRBV5-4	TRBJ2-3	NA	NA	TGTGCCAGCAGCCAGAGGGGTGATACGCAGTATTTT	CASSQRGDTQYF
TRBV6-5	TRBJ1-1	once	NA	TGTGCCAGCAGTTACGGGGACGCGAGGGGTGCTGGAGCTTTCTTT	CASSYGDARGAGAFF
TRBV7-3	TRBJ2-5	NA	NA	TGTGCCAGCAGCTTATCAGTTGGGGAGACCCAGTACTTC	CASSLSVGETQYF
TRBV6-6	TRBJ2-5	NA	TRBD1	TGTGCCAGCAGCTCACGACAGGGGGCGAAGGAGACCCAGTACTTC	CASSSRQGAKETQYF
TRBV5-1	TRBJ2-2	NA	NA	TGCGCCAGCAACCCAATACAGGGCTCTGACGGGGAGCTGTTTTTT	CASNPIQGSDGELFF
TRBV28	TRBJ1-3	NA	NA	TGTGCCAGCAGTTTATCTACTCTTGGTGGAAACACCATATATTTT	CASSLSTLGGNTIYF
TRBV4-2	TRBJ1-5	NA	NA	TGTGCCAGCAGCCAATATAGCAGGGTAGAGCAGCCCCAGCATTTT	CASSQYSRVEQPQHF
TRBV18	TRBJ1-5	NA	NA	TGTGCCAGCTCACGTGGACAGAGCAATCAGCCCCAGCATTTT	CASSRGQSNQPQHF
TRBV3-1/TRBV3-2	TRBJ2-4	NA	NA	TGTGCCAGCAGCCAAGGCAGGGGCAGAAACATTCAGTACTTC	CASSQGRGRNIQYF
TRBV11-3	TRBJ2-2	few	NA	TGTGCCAGCAGCTTAGAGCAGAGCACCGGGGAGCTGTTTTTT	CASSLEQSTGELFF
TRBV24-1	TRBJ1-1	once	TRBD1	TGTGCCACCAGTGATTCCGGCAGGGGGCTAACTGAAGCTTTCTTT	CATSDSGRGLTEAFF
TRBV6-5	TRBJ2-3	NA	NA	TGTGCCAGCAGTTACTCGGGGGATACGCAGTATTTT	CASSYSGDTQYF
TRBV24-1	TRBJ2-3	NA	TRBD2	TGTGCCACCAGTGACTCCGGGACTAGGGTCTCCACAGATACGCAGTATTTT	CATSDSGTRVSTDTQYF
TRBV19	TRBJ2-5	NA	TRBD1	TGTGCCAGTAATAATCCGGGACAGGGTCAAGAGACCCAGTACTTC	CASNNPGQGQETQYF
TRBV19	TRBJ1-4	NA	NA	TGTGCCAGTAGTATCCGGGAGATGGCGGGTGAAAAACTGTTTTTT	CASSIREMAGEKLFF
TRBV3-1/TRBV3-2	TRBJ2-1	few	TRBD1	TGTGCCAGCAGCCCTGCTAGGGGGCGAAATGAGCAGTTCTTC	CASSPARGRNEQFF
TRBV5-1	TRBJ2-2	NA	NA	TGCGCCAGCAGCTTGGGGGGGGTCACCGGGGAGCTGTTTTTT	CASSLGGVTGELFF
TRBV27	TRBJ1-3	NA	TRBD1	TGTGCCAGCAGTCGACAGGGGAACTCTGGAAACACCATATATTTT	CASSRQGNSGNTIYF
TRBV7-9	TRBJ2-5	NA	NA	TGTGCCAGCAGCCGGGATTCCGTGGAGACCCAGTACTTC	CASSRDSVETQYF
TRBV7-2	TRBJ2-2	once	TRBD2	TGTGCCAGCAGCAAGCCCCCGGGACTAGGAACGGGGGAGCTGTTTTTT	CASSKPPGLGTGELFF
TRBV30	TRBJ1-1	NA	NA	TGTGCCTGGAGTAGAAAAGGGGTTGAAGCTTTCTTT	CAWSRKGVEAFF
TRBV5-1	TRBJ2-1	NA	TRBD2	TGCGCCAGCAGCTATACGGGACTAGCGGGGGGATATCAGAATGAGCAGTTCTTC	CASSYTGLAGGYQNEQFF
TRBV10-3	TRBJ1-4	NA	TRBD1	TGTGCCATCAGGGACAGGGCAGATGAAAAACTGTTTTTT	CAIRDRADEKLFF
TRBV5-5	TRBJ1-2	few	NA	TGTGCCAGCAGCTTGGGACCATCCCGCGGGAACTATGGCTACACCTTC	CASSLGPSRGNYGYTF
TRBV4-1	TRBJ2-3	few	NA	TGCGCCAGCAGCCAAGATCAAGTTGGGCGGGATACGCAGTATTTT	CASSQDQVGRDTQYF
TRBV6-5	TRBJ1-1	NA	NA	TGTGCCAGCAGCGGGGGAGGGGCGGGAACTGAAGCTTTCTTT	CASSGGGAGTEAFF
TRBV20-1	TRBJ2-2	NA	TRBD1	TGCAGTGCTAGTGGTGACCAGGGGGTAGCGAACACCGGGGAGCTGTTTTTT	CSASGDQGVANTGELFF
TRBV5-1	TRBJ1-2	few	TRBD1	TGCGCCAGCAGCTGGGGACAGGGGGCAGAGGGCTACACCTTC	CASSWGQGAEGYTF
TRBV3-1/TRBV3-2	TRBJ2-5	NA	TRBD1	TGTGCCAGCAGCCAGGCCGGACAGGGTTCGGACGAGACCCAGTACTTC	CASSQAGQGSDETQYF
TRBV5-8	TRBJ2-5	NA	NA	TGTGCCAGCGCCTCCGAGCGGGAGACCCAGTACTTC	CASASERETQYF
TRBV27	TRBJ2-2	NA	TRBD2	TGTGCCAGCAGTTTATTCGGGGGGACGAACACCGGGGAGCTGTTTTTT	CASSLFGGTNTGELFF
TRBV4-3	TRBJ2-6	NA	NA	TGCGCCAGCAGCCAAGATCTAGGGGACTCTGGGGCCAACGTCCTGACTTTC	CASSQDLGDSGANVLTF
TRBV7-2	TRBJ2-3	NA	NA	TGTGCCAGCAGCTTAGTTGGGGGATCCACAGATACGCAGTATTTT	CASSLVGGSTDTQYF
TRBV5-1	TRBJ1-1	few	TRBD1	TGCGCCAGCAGCCCGGGGGACAGGGATGTTACTGAAGCTTTCTTT	CASSPGDRDVTEAFF
TRBV16	TRBJ2-3	NA	NA	TGTGCCAGCCGCGTAGTCCAAGCAGATACGCAGTATTTT	CASRVVQADTQYF
TRBV27	TRBJ2-2	NA	TRBD1	TGTGCCAGCAGTGCTTTTAGTGGACAGGGCTCCGGGGAGCTGTTTTTT	CASSAFSGQGSGELFF
TRBV14	TRBJ1-1	NA	NA	TGTGCCAGCAGCAGGGGTCCTACGGCTTTCTTT	CASSRGPTAFF
TRBV4-1	TRBJ2-6	NA	NA	TGCGCCAGCAGCCAAGATTATTCGGCAGCAGGGGCCAACGTCCTGACTTTC	CASSQDYSAAGANVLTF
TRBV19	TRBJ1-1	NA	NA	TGTGCCAGTAGTACCCCTGGACAGAAGAGGACTGAAGCTTTCTTT	CASSTPGQKRTEAFF
TRBV2	TRBJ2-3	NA	TRBD2	TGTGCCAGCAGTGTTAGCGGGGGCACAGATACGCAGTATTTT	CASSVSGGTDTQYF
TRBV9	TRBJ2-5	once	NA	TGTGCCAGCAGCTCCATTATCAACAGGGGAGGTTTAGAGACCCAGTACTTC	CASSSIINRGGLETQYF
TRBV5-1	TRBJ2-2	NA	NA	TGCGCCAGCAGCACTAGGGTTCTGGGCACCGGGGAGCTGTTTTTT	CASSTRVLGTGELFF
TRBV18	TRBJ2-1	NA	TRBD1	TGTGCCAGCTCACCCTACTCAGGGGGCGACGGTAATGAGCAGTTCTTC	CASSPYSGGDGNEQFF
TRBV10-2	TRBJ1-6	NA	NA	TGCGCCAGCGGCCTGCGAGGGGGGCAAAATTCACCCCTCCACTTT	CASGLRGGQNSPLHF
TRBV7-2	TRBJ2-3	NA	NA	TGTGCCAGCGGATTGTACACAGATACGCAGTATTTT	CASGLYTDTQYF
TRBV5-1	TRBJ1-1	NA	TRBD1	TGCGCCAGCAGCTCCGGGACAGGGGATAAAGCTTTCTTT	CASSSGTGDKAFF
TRBV5-6	TRBJ2-6	NA	NA	TGTGCCAGCAGCCCGGGGTGGGCTTCTGGGGCCAACGTCCTGACTTTC	CASSPGWASGANVLTF
TRBV19	TRBJ2-1	NA	TRBD2	TGTGCCAGTAGTATAGGGGGGGGGAATGAGCAGTTCTTC	CASSIGGGNEQFF
TRBV7-3	TRBJ1-2	few	TRBD1	TGTGCCAGCAGCCCGGACAGGGCGGGCGGCTACACCTTC	CASSPDRAGGYTF
TRBV2	TRBJ2-3	NA	NA	TGTGCCAGCAGGATATTAACAGGGCCAGATACGCAGTATTTT	CASRILTGPDTQYF
TRBV10-3	TRBJ1-2	NA	TRBD1	TGTGCCATCAGCGAATTCAGGGACAGAGGGCCCTATGGCTACACCTTC	CAISEFRDRGPYGYTF
TRBV30	TRBJ2-3	NA	NA	TGTGCCTGGAGGCGGGGTTCTAGCACAGATACGCAGTATTTT	CAWRRGSSTDTQYF
TRBV7-6	TRBJ1-1	NA	NA	TGTGCCAGCAGACGAGCGGCCCAGGAGATGAACACTGAAGCTTTCTTT	CASRRAAQEMNTEAFF
TRBV7-8	TRBJ1-4	NA	TRBD1	TGTGCCAGCAGCCAAGCACAGGGGCGCCTCAATGAAAAACTGTTTTTT	CASSQAQGRLNEKLFF